These T cell receptor beta chains were read from a single sample in a study of spatial heterogeneity in lung cancer. TCRdb independently ran MiXCR on the 5' RACE reads; one entry per CDR3 protein. Among about 30,000 distinct CDR3 sequences, roughly 5.6% were seen once, and the ten largest hold around 21%. The material sequenced was PBMCs, taken at follow-up. The receptors shown here come from a male donor with early-stage non-small cell lung cancer. Both conserved end residues are part of each CDR3. The order of the fields is clone size, J gene, V gene, D gene, CDR3 DNA, CDR3 protein. A D gene is named only where the DNA matches it firmly. The listing skips clone size in some rows; elsewhere it reads once, few, many or a size class.

many	TRBJ2-5	TRBV10-3	TRBD1	TGTGCCATCAGTGGAGGGGGCGGACAAGAGACCCAGTACTTC	CAISGGGGQETQYF
few	TRBJ2-5	TRBV27	TRBD2	TGTGCCAGCAGTTTAGGGGCGGGGGGGCTTGAGACCCAGTACTTC	CASSLGAGGLETQYF
.	TRBJ1-4	TRBV11-3	TRBD1	TGTGCCAGCAGCTTCAGCGGGACCCCAGGGGGAAAACTGTTTTTT	CASSFSGTPGGKLFF
.	TRBJ2-5	TRBV5-1	TRBD2	TGCGCCAGCAGACTAGCGGGATACCAAGAGACCCAGTACTTC	CASRLAGYQETQYF
many	TRBJ1-5	TRBV29-1	TRBD1	TGCAGCGTGGGACAGGGAGCTGATCAGCCCCAGCATTTT	CSVGQGADQPQHF
.	TRBJ2-1	TRBV7-6	.	TGTGCCAGCAGCTTATATCGGCTAACGAGCTCCTACAATGAGCAGTTCTTC	CASSLYRLTSSYNEQFF
many	TRBJ1-2	TRBV20-1	.	TGCAGTGCTAGAGATCCTTTCTCTAACTATGGCTACACCTTC	CSARDPFSNYGYTF
few	TRBJ2-3	TRBV5-1	.	TGCGCCAGTACCTCGGGAGATACGCAGTATTTT	CASTSGDTQYF
many	TRBJ2-1	TRBV12-3/TRBV12-4	TRBD2	TGTGCCAGCAGTTCCACGCGGGGGATGTACAATGAGCAGTTCTTC	CASSSTRGMYNEQFF
few	TRBJ2-3	TRBV14	.	TGTGCCAGCAGCTGGGGGGCAATGTTGGATTTT	CASSWGAMLDF
.	TRBJ2-7	TRBV12-3/TRBV12-4	.	TGTGCCAGACTTCGGGGGCCGCCCAGGGAGCAGTACTTC	CARLRGPPREQYF
many	TRBJ1-2	TRBV4-3	TRBD1	TGCGCCAGCAGCCACCGACAGGGAAGTAACTATGGCTACACCTTC	CASSHRQGSNYGYTF
.	TRBJ1-5	TRBV2	.	TGTGCCAGCACCGGAAGCAATCAGCCCCAGCATTTT	CASTGSNQPQHF
few	TRBJ2-1	TRBV5-5	TRBD2	TGTGCCAGCAGCCCGGGAGGGGGGGCGGCAAGCTCCTACAATGAGCAGTTCTTC	CASSPGGGAASSYNEQFF
many	TRBJ2-3	TRBV29-1	.	TGCAGCGTTGAGGGTAGAATGGCGCAGTATTTT	CSVEGRMAQYF
few	TRBJ1-1	TRBV29-1	.	TGCAGCGTTACAGCTTTCATGAACACTGAAGCTTTCTTT	CSVTAFMNTEAFF
many	TRBJ2-2	TRBV24-1	.	TGTGCCACCAGTAGCGGCTTCACCGGGGAGCTGTTTTTT	CATSSGFTGELFF
many	TRBJ1-6	TRBV7-2	.	TGTGCCAGCAGCTTAGGGGGCCCGGGGCGTGATAATTCACCCCTCCACTTT	CASSLGGPGRDNSPLHF
.	TRBJ1-6	TRBV20-1	.	TGCAGTGCTAGAGACCAACGGGGTACTAATTCACCCCTCCACTTT	CSARDQRGTNSPLHF
.	TRBJ2-3	TRBV6-2/TRBV6-3	TRBD2	TGTGCCAGCAGTACCGCTTGGGGCGGGGGGAGCACAGATACGCAGTATTTT	CASSTAWGGGSTDTQYF
.	TRBJ2-2	TRBV20-1	.	TGCAGTGCTTGGGCAGGGGGGCCCGGGGAGCTGTTTTTT	CSAWAGGPGELFF
many	TRBJ1-2	TRBV2	.	TGTGCCAGCAGTTTGGGACCCTCTCGGGGCTACACCTTC	CASSLGPSRGYTF
many	TRBJ2-1	TRBV19	TRBD2	TGTGCCAGTAGTAGCACGGGACTAGCGGGTAAGAATGAGCAGTTCTTC	CASSSTGLAGKNEQFF
many	TRBJ2-1	TRBV12-3/TRBV12-4	TRBD2	TGTGCCAGCAGTGTTCTAGCGGGAGGGCAGAATGAGCAGTTCTTC	CASSVLAGGQNEQFF
many	TRBJ1-6	TRBV9	TRBD1	TGTGCCAGCAGCGCACCAGGGGGAGTTGAGAATTCACCCCTCCACTTT	CASSAPGGVENSPLHF
.	TRBJ2-3	TRBV5-6	TRBD1	TGTGCCAGCACTATCCAGGGGGCACGGGTATGGATCACAGATACGCAGTATTTT	CASTIQGARVWITDTQYF
many	TRBJ2-1	TRBV2	TRBD1	TGTGCCAGCACCCGGGACAGCAACAATGAGCAGTTCTTC	CASTRDSNNEQFF
many	TRBJ2-7	TRBV28	.	TGTGCCAGCAGTTTACGGCAAAAAGGATACGAGCAGTACTTC	CASSLRQKGYEQYF
many	TRBJ2-3	TRBV6-2/TRBV6-3	.	TGTGCCAGCAGTTATAAGTGGCAGGGGAGCACAGATACGCAGTATTTT	CASSYKWQGSTDTQYF